The 27 T cell receptor beta chains in this list originate from one sample, sequenced in a study of T-cell memory formation after mild COVID-19. TCRdb recomputed calls from the 5' RACE reads with MiXCR, one row per CDR3 protein. The data contain about 440,000 distinct CDR3 sequences, roughly 20% of them seen just once; the ten biggest clones take up about 8.1%. Material for sequencing was PBMCs or a T cell subset sorted from them (not recorded which). All receptors derive from an adult woman who had mild COVID-19 (a few samples of this study predate the infection). Cell type and time point are not known.

This chain connects TRBV15 to TRBJ2-3, with D perhaps TRBD1 (6 bases). This CDR3 region has 14 residues. V lost 2 bases and J 6 bases, leaving 12 bases between the germline ends. Per the germline V gene, CDR1 is LNHNV and CDR2 is YYDKDF (reference sequence). CDR3: CATSRSGAADTQYF. DNA of the CDR3: TGTGCCACCAGCAGATCAGGGGCCGCTGATACGCAGTATTTT.

A few counts support this clonotype. The gene calls are TRBV5-1 and TRBJ2-4; maybe TRBD1 (6 bases). Germline lookup yields CDR1 SGHRS and CDR2 YFSETQ. Trimming took off 3 bases at V and 9 bases at J, with 16 bases between the two ends. CDR3 length: 14 residues. CDR3 nucleotides: TGCGCCAGCAGCTCAGGACAGACCCGAATCATTCAGTACTTC. Translating it yields CASSSGQTRIIQYF.

This rearrangement joins TRBV12-3 or TRBV12-4 to TRBJ2-2, with D maybe TRBD2 (5 bases). The CDR3 has 16 amino acids. Trimming pared 7 bases from V and 3 bases from J, leaving 18 bases between. The CDR3 here is CASTSRRRDYTGELFF. CDR3 nucleotide sequence: TGTGCCAGCACGTCCCGTCGCCGGGATTACACCGGGGAGCTGTTTTTT.

The table lists this clonotype with many counts. This chain links TRBV12-3 or TRBV12-4 with TRBJ2-1, with 12 positions matching TRBD2. Germline trimming cut 4 bases from V and 4 bases from J; bases unmatched to any gene: 2. There are 15 residues in the CDR3. The CDR3 nucleotides read TGTGCCAGCAGTTCGGGACTAGCGGGTTACAATGAGCAGTTCTTC. Its protein is CASSSGLAGYNEQFF.

This clonotype turned up a few times. V and J are TRBV2 and TRBJ2-7; D is unresolved. V lost 6 bases and J 3 bases, leaving 12 bases between the germline ends. The CDR3 covers 13 residues. Per the germline V gene, CDR1 is SNHLY and CDR2 is FYNNEI. CDR3 nucleotides: TGTGCCAGCAGAGACGACGGAGACTACGAGCAGTACTTC. Translating gives CASRDDGDYEQYF.

V gene TRBV20-1 combines with J gene TRBJ1-2; D is ambiguous. The CDR3 is 15 residues long. CDR1 and CDR2 (germline): DFQATT, SNEGSKA (reference sequence). V lost 6 bases, J lost 6 bases, and 23 bases lay in between. CDR3 nucleotide sequence: TGCAGTGCGCTGGTACTCTTGATGGGCTCTGATGGCTACACCTTC. Translated: CSALVLLMGSDGYTF.

The chain combines TRBV13 with TRBJ2-7; D remains ambiguous. There are 14 residues in the CDR3. Germline CDR1 and CDR2: PRHDT and FYEKMQ (reference sequence). V lost 4 bases and J 1 base, leaving 11 bases between the germline ends. CDR3 DNA sequence: TGTGCCAGCAGCTCCCGGACCCTGTCCTACGAGCAGTACTTC. Translation gives CASSSRTLSYEQYF.

The J gene is TRBJ1-2, the V gene TRBV7-9; no clear D gene. V was pared by 3 bases and J by 6 bases, with 17 bases between. Germline values: CDR1 SEHNR, CDR2 FQNEAQ (reference sequence). The CDR3 is 15 amino acids. CDR3 sequence (DNA): TGTGCCAGCAGCTTGGCCGGGAGAGAGTTGGATGGCTACACCTTC. It translates to CASSLAGRELDGYTF.

The genes are TRBV5-1 and TRBJ1-1; possible D gene TRBD1, 5 bases. CDR1 and CDR2 from the germline V gene are SGHRS and YFSETQ. Trimming shortened V by 4 bases and J by 2 bases, and 15 bases separated the two germline ends. The CDR3 is made up of 15 amino acids. CDR3 region: CASSGGRGGNTEAFF. The DNA of the CDR3 is TGCGCCAGCAGCGGGGGACGGGGAGGTAACACTGAAGCTTTCTTT.

The genes are TRBV9 and TRBJ2-2; D might be TRBD2 (7 bases). Looked up from germline, CDR1 is SGDLS and CDR2 is YYNGEE. This CDR3 region has 15 residues. Trimming removed 0 bases at V and 7 bases at J, with 13 bases between. The chain's CDR3 is CASSVVGGPGGELFF. CDR3 DNA sequence: TGTGCCAGCAGCGTAGTGGGGGGGCCCGGCGGGGAGCTGTTTTTT.

The chain recombines TRBV7-2 with TRBJ1-2; 8 nucleotides agree with TRBD1. Per germline, CDR1 SGHTA and CDR2 FQGNSA. After removal of 1 base from V and 8 bases from J, the junction contained 15 bases not matched to a gene. This CDR3 region has 17 residues. CDR3 sequence reads: CASSLEGTGRPAGGYTF. The CDR3 DNA follows: TGTGCCAGCAGCTTAGAGGGGACAGGTCGCCCGGCGGGAGGCTACACCTTC.

The V call is TRBV4-1, the J call TRBJ2-2; 9 nucleotides agree with TRBD1. Germline V gives CDR1 MGHRA, CDR2 YSYEKL. The CDR3 covers 15 residues. V gave up 4 bases and J gave up 5 bases; unmatched junction bases: 5. The CDR3 is CASSRGTGWTGELFF. Here the CDR3 DNA reads TGCGCCAGCAGCCGAGGGACAGGGTGGACCGGGGAGCTGTTTTTT.

In its sample, this clonotype was seen a few times. This chain joins TRBV7-6 and TRBJ2-7; 8 bases align to TRBD1. Germline CDR1 reads SGHVS; CDR2 reads FNYEAQ. This CDR3 comprises 14 residues. The V and J ends lost 5 bases and 9 bases, in that order; junction bases with no gene match: 12. The CDR3 here is CASSPLLAGGGQYF. The CDR3 DNA is TGTGCCAGCAGCCCCCTTCTCGCAGGGGGCGGGCAGTACTTC.

Ten or more counts support this clonotype. Here the CDR3 DNA reads TGTGCTAGCCGGGGGGCGATGGAGACCCAGTACTTC. Amino acid sequence: CASRGAMETQYF. The genes are TRBV7-7 and TRBJ2-5; D is perhaps TRBD2 (7 bases). This CDR3 has 12 residues. Germline V gene lookup returns CDR1 SSHAT and CDR2 FNYEAQ (reference sequence). The whole variable domain, remainder taken from reference TRBV7-7 and TRBJ2-5, is GAGVSQSPRYKVTKRGQDVTLRCDPISSHATLYWYQQALGQGPEFLTYFNYEAQPDKSGLPSDRFSAERPEGSISTLTIQRTEQRDSAMYRCASRGAMETQYFGPGTRLLVL.

The chain has TRBV29-1 and TRBJ2-5; 9 bases fit TRBD1. Germline CDR1 is SQVTM and CDR2 is ANQGSEA. Trimming took 2 bases from V and 3 from J; bases not matched to a gene: 7. There are 15 residues in the CDR3. The CDR3 DNA is TGCAGCGTTGAACGGAGGGGGACAGGGAAAGAGACCCAGTACTTC. It specifies CSVERRGTGKETQYF.

The chain combines TRBV12-3 or TRBV12-4 with TRBJ1-5, with TRBD1 identical over 11 bases. Trimming at V came to 7 bases and at J to 7 bases, leaving 12 bases not matched to a gene. This CDR3 has 16 amino acids. CDR3 bases: TGTGCCAGCAACAACCCCGGACAGGGGGCATGGCAGCCCCAGCATTTT. Protein sequence: CASNNPGQGAWQPQHF.

V and J are TRBV5-1 and TRBJ1-6, with D maybe TRBD1 (6 bases). The length of the CDR3 is 20 residues. Per germline, CDR1 SGHRS and CDR2 YFSETQ. Trimming cost V 3 bases and J 0 bases, with 22 bases left between them. CDR3 DNA sequence: TGCGCCAGCAGCTCGTTATGGACAGCTAAGGGGAGCTCCTATAATTCACCCCTCCACTTT. This encodes CASSSLWTAKGSSYNSPLHF.

Only a few counts were recorded for this clonotype. The chain has TRBV2 and TRBJ1-1; tentative D call: TRBD1 (5 bases). The CDR3 is made up of 15 amino acids. Germline lookup yields CDR1 SNHLY and CDR2 FYNNEI. Trimming pared 7 bases from V and 3 bases from J, leaving 18 bases between. The CDR3 nucleotides are TGTGCCAGCACCCCGGAAGGGGCGAGGTACACTGAAGCTTTCTTT. This encodes CASTPEGARYTEAFF.

This clonotype was observed many times. The CDR3, as DNA: TGCGCCAGCAGCCAAGGTGGAGGGCACTACGAGCAGTACTTC. Translation gives CASSQGGGHYEQYF. This chain joins TRBV4-1 and TRBJ2-7, with a weak D call TRBD2 (6 bases). Trimming pared 1 base from V and 3 bases from J, leaving 10 bases between. CDR1 is MGHRA and CDR2 is YSYEKL in the germline V gene. The CDR3 is 14 amino acids.

This clonotype was recorded a few times. The gene calls are TRBV9 and TRBJ1-1, with D possibly being TRBD1 (5 bases). The CDR3 extends over 14 amino acids. The V end lost 0 bases, the J end lost 7 bases, and 13 bases lay between the germline ends. Germline assignment: CDR1 SGDLS and CDR2 YYNGEE. CDR3: CASSVESQGVEAFF. CDR3 in DNA: TGTGCCAGCAGCGTAGAGTCCCAGGGAGTTGAAGCTTTCTTT.

The CDR3 sequence is CASSVVPGVTEAFF. The CDR3 DNA reads as TGTGCCAGCAGCGTAGTTCCCGGGGTCACTGAAGCTTTCTTT. The J gene is TRBJ1-1, the V gene TRBV9; D uncertain. CDR3 length: 14 amino acids. Germline V gene data show CDR1 as SGDLS and CDR2 as YYNGEE. Trimming stripped 0 bases from V and 4 bases from J, with 10 bases between.

A few counts support this clonotype. The chain links TRBV7-9 to TRBJ1-4; D unclear. V was pared by 4 bases and J by 1 base, with 7 bases between. The CDR3 sequence is 14 residues long. Looked up from germline, CDR1 is SEHNR and CDR2 is FQNEAQ (reference sequence). The DNA of the CDR3 is TGTGCCAGCAGCTCCCGGCTAACTAATGAAAAACTGTTTTTT. Encoded protein: CASSSRLTNEKLFF.

This clonotype has a count of ten or more. The CDR3 DNA sequence: TGCAGTGCAAACGGACTAGAATGGGGCGAGCAGTACTTC. Amino acid sequence: CSANGLEWGEQYF. This chain joins TRBV20-1 and TRBJ2-7; TRBD2 agrees at 7 bases. This CDR3 contains 13 residues. The V segment lost 6 bases and the J segment 6 bases; nucleotides outside the gene matches: 11. Germline CDR1 reads DFQATT; CDR2 reads SNEGSKA (reference sequence).

The chain combines TRBV7-9 with TRBJ2-5, with D maybe TRBD1 (5 bases). CDR3 length: 12 amino acids. Looked up from germline, CDR1 is SEHNR and CDR2 is FQNEAQ (reference sequence). Trimming cost V 8 bases and J 2 bases, with 9 bases left between them. CDR3 coding DNA: TGTGCCAGCCGACAGTCTCAAGAGACCCAGTACTTC. This codes for CASRQSQETQYF. The full variable domain, in which reference TRBV7-9 and TRBJ2-5 provide the parts outside the CDR3, is DTGVSQNPRHKITKRGQNVTFRCDPISEHNRLYWYRQTLGQGPEFLTYFQNEAQLEKSRLLSDRFSAERPKGSFSTLEIQRTEQGDSAMYLCASRQSQETQYFGPGTRLLVL.

This sequence joins TRBV7-6 and TRBJ2-2; D gene ambiguous. The CDR3 runs to 15 residues. With 5 bases removed from V and 7 bases from J, the gap between germline ends came to 17 bases. Germline CDR1 SGHVS, CDR2 FNYEAQ. The CDR3 protein is CASSDRVAGLGELFF. The CDR3 nucleotides read TGTGCCAGCAGCGATCGGGTTGCCGGGCTCGGGGAGCTGTTTTTT.

The table lists this clonotype with a few counts. The chain uses TRBV5-1 and TRBJ2-7; TRBD1 might be the D (6 bases). This CDR3 comprises 14 residues. Germline V CDR1 and CDR2: SGHRS, YFSETQ. Trimming cost V 0 bases and J 2 bases, with 9 bases left between them. For the CDR3, the DNA is TGCGCCAGCAGCTTGGACAGGGACACCTACGAGCAGTACTTC. Its translation is CASSLDRDTYEQYF.

This clonotype was counted many times. The chain uses TRBV27 and TRBJ2-6; D ambiguous. CDR1 is MNHEY, CDR2 SMNVEV, per germline (reference sequence). There are 13 residues in the CDR3. Trimming left V 8 bases short and J 0 bases short, with 5 bases between. The CDR3 loop reads CASRNSGANVLTF. CDR3 coding DNA: TGTGCCAGCCGAAACTCTGGGGCCAACGTCCTGACTTTC.